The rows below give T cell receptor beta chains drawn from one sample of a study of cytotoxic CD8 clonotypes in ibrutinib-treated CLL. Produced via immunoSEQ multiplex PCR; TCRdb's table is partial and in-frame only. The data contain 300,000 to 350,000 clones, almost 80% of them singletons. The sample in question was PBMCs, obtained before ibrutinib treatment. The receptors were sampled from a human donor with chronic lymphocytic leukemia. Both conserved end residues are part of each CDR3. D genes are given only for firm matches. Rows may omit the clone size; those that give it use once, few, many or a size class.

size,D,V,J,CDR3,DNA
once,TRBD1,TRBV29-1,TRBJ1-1,CSVDRGGEAFF,TGCAGCGTAGACAGGGGCGGTGAAGCTTTCTTT
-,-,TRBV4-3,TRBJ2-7,CASSETRTYEQYF,TGCGCCAGCAGCGAGACAAGGACCTACGAGCAGTACTTC
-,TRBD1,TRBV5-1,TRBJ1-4,CASSLEGQDEKLFF,TGCGCCAGCAGCTTGGAGGGACAGGATGAAAAACTGTTTTTT
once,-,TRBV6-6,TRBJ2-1,CASSYTINEQFF,TGTGCCAGCAGTTACACAATCAATGAGCAGTTCTTC
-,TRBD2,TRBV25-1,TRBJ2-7,CASSPGTSGTIPYEQYF,TGTGCCAGCAGTCCCGGGACTAGCGGGACAATACCCTACGAGCAGTACTTC
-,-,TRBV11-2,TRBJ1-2,CASSLERALGYTF,TGTGCCAGCAGCTTAGAAAGGGCATTAGGCTACACCTTC
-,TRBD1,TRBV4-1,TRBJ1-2,CASSQDVQGAGYGYTF,TGCGCCAGCAGCCAAGATGTTCAGGGGGCTGGGTATGGCTACACCTTC
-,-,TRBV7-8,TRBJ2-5,CASSFSTRRETQYF,TGTGCCAGCAGCTTCTCGACTAGGCGAGAGACCCAGTACTTC
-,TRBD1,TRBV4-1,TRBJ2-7,CASSRQQGHEQYF,TGCGCCAGCAGCCGACAACAGGGGCACGAGCAGTACTTC
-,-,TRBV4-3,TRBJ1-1,CASSQEAVLNTEAFF,TGCGCCAGCAGCCAAGAGGCAGTCCTTAACACTGAAGCTTTCTTT
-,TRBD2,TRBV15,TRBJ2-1,CATSRDAGGPNEQFF,TGTGCCACCAGCAGAGACGCGGGAGGACCGAATGAGCAGTTCTTC
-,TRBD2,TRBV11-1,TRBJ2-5,CASRRGEETQYF,TGTGCCAGCAGGCGGGGGGAAGAGACCCAGTACTTC
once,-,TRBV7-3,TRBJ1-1,CASSHDTDTEAFF,TGTGCCAGCAGCCACGACACGGACACTGAAGCTTTCTTT
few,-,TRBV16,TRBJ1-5,CASSQGVANQPQHF,TGTGCCAGCAGCCAGGGGGTGGCCAATCAGCCCCAGCATTTT
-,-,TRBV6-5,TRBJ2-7,CASSTSALEQYF,TGTGCCAGCAGTACCTCGGCCCTCGAGCAGTACTTC
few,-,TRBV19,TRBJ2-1,CASSRGRGDNEQFF,TGTGCCAGTAGTAGGGGGCGAGGGGACAATGAGCAGTTCTTC
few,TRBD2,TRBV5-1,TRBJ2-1,CASSLVVAGGANEQFF,TGCGCCAGCAGCTTGGTCGTAGCGGGAGGTGCGAATGAGCAGTTCTTC
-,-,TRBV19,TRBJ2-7,CASSDGRSAAYSYEQYF,TGTGCCAGTAGTGACGGCCGGAGCGCAGCCTATTCCTACGAGCAGTACTTC
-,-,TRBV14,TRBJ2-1,CASSQGIEQFF,TGTGCCAGCAGCCAAGGAATTGAGCAGTTCTTC
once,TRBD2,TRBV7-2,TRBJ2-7,CASSQGLAEAYEQYF,TGTGCCAGCAGCCAGGGACTAGCGGAGGCCTACGAGCAGTACTTC
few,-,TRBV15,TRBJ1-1,CATSPGVNTEAFF,TGTGCCACCAGCCCTGGGGTGAACACTGAAGCTTTCTTT
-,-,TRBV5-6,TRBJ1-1,CASSLDFQGLTEAFF,TGTGCCAGCAGCTTGGATTTTCAGGGGCTCACTGAAGCTTTCTTT
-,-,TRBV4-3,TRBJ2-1,CASSHRGKEQFF,TGCGCCAGCAGCCACCGCGGGAAGGAGCAGTTCTTC
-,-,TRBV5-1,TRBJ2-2,CATHPSGANTGELFF,TGCGCCACACATCCTTCGGGGGCGAACACCGGGGAGCTGTTTTTT
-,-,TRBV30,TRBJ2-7,CAWSVEKGVAYEQYF,TGTGCCTGGAGTGTTGAGAAAGGGGTGGCGTACGAGCAGTACTTC
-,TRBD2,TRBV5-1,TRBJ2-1,CASSPLLAGANNEQFF,TGCGCCAGCAGCCCCCTACTAGCGGGGGCAAACAATGAGCAGTTCTTC
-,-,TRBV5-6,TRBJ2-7,CASSSGGLPIYEQYF,TGTGCCAGCAGTTCAGGGGGACTACCCATTTACGAGCAGTACTTC
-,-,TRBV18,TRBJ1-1,CASSPETEAFF,TGTGCCAGCTCACCGGAGACCGAAGCTTTCTTT
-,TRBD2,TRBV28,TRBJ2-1,CASSSYISGRRNNEQFF,TGTGCCAGCAGTTCCTACATTAGCGGGAGACGGAACAATGAGCAGTTCTTC
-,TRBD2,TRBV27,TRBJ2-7,CASSSRTSGMGEQYF,TGTGCCAGCAGTTCCCGGACTAGCGGGATGGGCGAGCAGTACTTC
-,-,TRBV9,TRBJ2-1,CASSVVPRGTFYSSYNEQFF,TGTGCCAGCAGCGTAGTTCCAAGGGGCACTTTTTATAGCTCCTACAATGAGCAGTTCTTC
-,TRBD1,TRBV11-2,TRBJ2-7,CASSKIAGQGFLFYEQYF,TGTGCCAGCAGCAAGATAGCCGGACAGGGGTTTCTTTTCTACGAGCAGTACTTC
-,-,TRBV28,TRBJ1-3,CASSLSPLISGNTIYF,TGTGCCAGCAGTTTATCGCCGTTAATTTCTGGAAACACCATATATTTT
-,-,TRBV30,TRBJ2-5,CAWEQETQYF,TGTGCCTGGGAACAAGAGACCCAGTACTTC
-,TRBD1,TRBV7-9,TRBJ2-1,CASSSGGASYNEQFF,TGTGCCAGCAGCTCAGGGGGCGCCTCCTACAATGAGCAGTTCTTC
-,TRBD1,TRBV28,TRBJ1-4,CASSHGWGQGNEKLFF,TGTGCCAGCAGTCATGGGTGGGGACAGGGGAATGAAAAACTGTTTTTT
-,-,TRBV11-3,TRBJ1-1,CASSLAGNTEAFF,TGTGCCAGCAGCTTAGCTGGGAACACTGAAGCTTTCTTT
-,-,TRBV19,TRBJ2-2,CATNPRAAPNTGELFF,TGTGCCACTAACCCCCGGGCAGCTCCGAACACCGGGGAGCTGTTTTTT
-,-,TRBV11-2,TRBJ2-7,CASSLARIPYEQYF,TGTGCCAGCAGCTTAGCCCGGATCCCCTACGAGCAGTACTTC
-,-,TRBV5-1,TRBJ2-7,CASSLQESYEQYF,TGCGCCAGCAGCTTACAGGAGTCCTACGAGCAGTACTTC
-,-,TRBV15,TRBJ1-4,CATSRQSVFEKLFF,TGTGCCACCAGCAGACAATCCGTCTTTGAAAAACTGTTTTTT
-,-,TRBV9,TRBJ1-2,CASSAGPLRDGYTF,TGTGCCAGCAGCGCGGGTCCCCTCAGGGATGGCTACACCTTC
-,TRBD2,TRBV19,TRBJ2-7,CASSSSGSIEQYF,TGTGCCAGTAGTTCTAGCGGGAGCATCGAGCAGTACTTC
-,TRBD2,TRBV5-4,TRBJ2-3,CAGWWRENADTQYF,TGTGCCGGCTGGTGGCGGGAGAACGCAGATACGCAGTATTTT
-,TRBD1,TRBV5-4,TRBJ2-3,CASSLGGRGQHTDTQYF,TGTGCCAGCAGCTTGGGCGGTCGGGGACAGCACACAGATACGCAGTATTTT
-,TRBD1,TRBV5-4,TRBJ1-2,CASSSGGQETYGYTF,TGTGCCAGCAGCTCGGGGGGACAGGAAACCTATGGCTACACCTTC
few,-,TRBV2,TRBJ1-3,CASDRLRTGNTIYF,TGTGCCAGCGATCGACTTAGGACTGGAAACACCATATATTTT
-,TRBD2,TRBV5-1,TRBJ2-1,CASSPTTGGGRQFF,TGCGCCAGCAGCCCCACCACGGGGGGGGGAAGGCAGTTCTTC
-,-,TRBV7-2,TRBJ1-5,CASSLAGGQFGQPQHF,TGTGCCAGCAGCTTAGCCGGCGGCCAATTCGGCCAGCCCCAGCATTTT
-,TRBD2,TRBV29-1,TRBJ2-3,CSVVPGLARDTQYF,TGCAGCGTTGTCCCGGGACTAGCGAGAGATACGCAGTATTTT
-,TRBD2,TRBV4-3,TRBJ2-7,CASSQDHPPGLAGEIEQYF,TGCGCCAGCAGCCAAGATCACCCCCCCGGACTAGCGGGAGAAATTGAGCAGTACTTC
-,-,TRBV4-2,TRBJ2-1,CASSQVRDNEQFF,TGTGCCAGCAGCCAAGTACGAGACAATGAGCAGTTCTTC
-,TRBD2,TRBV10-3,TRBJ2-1,CAISGLAKSSYNEQFF,TGTGCCATCAGTGGACTAGCGAAAAGCTCCTACAATGAGCAGTTCTTC
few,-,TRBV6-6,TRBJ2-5,CASSYSGQVGTQYF,TGTGCCAGCAGTTACTCCGGTCAGGTTGGGACCCAGTACTTC
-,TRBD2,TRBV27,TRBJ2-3,CASSGGREDGTDTQYF,TGTGCCAGCAGTGGCGGACGGGAGGATGGCACAGATACGCAGTATTTT
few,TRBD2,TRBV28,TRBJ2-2,CASTPGTSGTGELFF,TGTGCCAGCACCCCCGGGACTAGCGGCACCGGGGAGCTGTTTTTT
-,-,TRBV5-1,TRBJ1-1,CASSPLTGNTEAFF,TGCGCCAGCAGCCCGTTGACAGGGAACACTGAAGCTTTCTTT
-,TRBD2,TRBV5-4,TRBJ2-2,CASSLIAGGTGELFF,TGTGCCAGCAGCTTGATAGCGGGGGGCACCGGGGAGCTGTTTTTT
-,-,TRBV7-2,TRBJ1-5,CASSLSARSYQPQHF,TGTGCCAGCAGCTTAAGTGCGCGCAGCTATCAGCCCCAGCATTTT
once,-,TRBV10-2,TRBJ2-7,CASSAAETSSYEQYF,TGCGCCAGCAGTGCGGCCGAAACTAGCTCCTACGAGCAGTACTTC